Below are 17 T cell receptor beta chains sequenced from a single sample in a study of long-term antiretroviral therapy in people with HIV. The immunoSEQ assay was v3.0, run at survey level. Profiling relied on immunoSEQ multiplex PCR, and the TCRdb table lists in-frame clones only, not all of them. The sample has tens of thousands of clones, over 70% seen once. The source was unsorted PBMCs, collected 1.1 years before starting antiretroviral therapy. These receptors all come from a woman aged 25 to 45 with HIV.

This clone was picked up one time. DNA for the CDR3: TGCGCCAGCAGCTTGGAGGCTAGCGGGGTAGAGACCCAGTACTTC. Its protein product is CASSLEASGVETQYF. The chain is built from TRBV5-1 and TRBJ2-5, with 9 bases identical to TRBD2. This CDR3 spans 15 amino acids. CDR1 is SGHRS, CDR2 YFSETQ, per germline. Losses at the gene ends were 0 bases for V and 4 bases for J; bases not matched to a gene: 4.

This chain links TRBV6-5 with TRBJ1-2; TRBD1 aligns across 8 bases. The V and J ends lost 1 base and 8 bases, in that order; junction bases with no gene match: 3. Germline V gene sequence: CDR1 MNHEY, CDR2 SVGAGI. There are 13 residues in the CDR3. The CDR3 DNA reads TGTGCCAGCAGTTACTGGACAGGGCAGGGCTACACCTTC. Protein: CASSYWTGQGYTF.

V usage is TRBV7-6 and J usage is TRBJ1-1; 7 positions match TRBD1. Trimming took 7 bases from V and 1 from J; bases not matched to a gene: 6. The CDR3 is 14 residues long. Germline values: CDR1 SGHVS, CDR2 FNYEAQ. This CDR3 is CASTSWDRNTEAFF. The CDR3 nucleotides read TGTGCCAGCACCTCCTGGGACAGGAACACTGAAGCTTTCTTT.

The chain joins TRBV5-1 to TRBJ2-5, with a tentative D call TRBD2 (5 bases). Germline V gene sequence: CDR1 SGHRS, CDR2 YFSETQ. V dropped 4 bases and J dropped 0 bases, with 10 bases sitting between them. The CDR3 contains 14 residues. CDR3 DNA sequence: TGCGCCAGCAGCCCTCCGGGATACCAAGAGACCCAGTACTTC. This encodes CASSPPGYQETQYF.

This chain uses TRBV29-1 with TRBJ2-3; 9 bases align to TRBD2. Germline values: CDR1 SQVTM, CDR2 ANQGSEA. V shed 0 bases and J 14 bases; nucleotides not matched to a gene: 9. The CDR3 runs to 13 residues. This CDR3 is CSVEEARAGGRYF. CDR3 nucleotides: TGCAGCGTTGAAGAGGCGCGGGCGGGGGGGCGGTATTTT.

The genes are TRBV18 and TRBJ2-2, with unresolved D. This CDR3 comprises 14 residues. V lost 3 bases and J 4 bases, leaving 9 bases between the germline ends. Germline V gene data show CDR1 as KGHSH and CDR2 as LQKENI. The CDR3 nucleotides are TGTGCCAGCTCACCCGATAGGGCCACCGGGGAGCTGTTTTTT. Translating gives CASSPDRATGELFF.

The chain is built from TRBV9 and TRBJ2-7; the match to TRBD1 covers 11 bases. J was trimmed by 3 bases and V by 3 bases; bases with no gene match: 11. The CDR3 spans 17 residues. Looked up from germline, CDR1 is SGDLS and CDR2 is YYNGEE. CDR3 DNA: TGTGCCAGCAGCGCAGGAGCCGGGACAGGGGGGATCTACGAGCAGTACGTC. It translates to CASSAGAGTGGIYEQYV.

The chain carries TRBV5-8 and TRBJ2-5; TRBD2 might be the D (5 bases). The CDR3 is 16 residues long. V was cut by 4 bases and J by 2 bases, with 18 bases left in between. Germline CDR1 reads SGHTS; CDR2 reads YDEGEE. The CDR3 coding sequence is TGTGCCAGCAGCCTTGGACGGGGATTCGATCAAGAGACCCAGTACTTC. As protein: CASSLGRGFDQETQYF. Together with reference TRBV5-8 and TRBJ2-5, the CDR3 gives the full variable domain: EAGVTQSPTHLIKTRGQQATLRCSPISGHTSVYWYQQALGLGLQFLLWYDEGEERNRGNFPPRFSGRQFPNYSSELNVNALELEDSALYLCASSLGRGFDQETQYFGPGTRLLVL.

The chain links TRBV28 to TRBJ2-7; D is unclear. The CDR3 totals 14 residues. The germline V and J ends were trimmed by 5 bases and 2 bases, with 13 bases remaining between them. Germline CDR1 MDHEN, CDR2 SYDVKM. This chain's CDR3 is CASSPDNTPYEQYV. CDR3 coding DNA: TGTGCCAGCAGTCCTGACAATACCCCCTACGAGCAGTACGTC.

Here the CDR3 reads CASSVDREGSEQFF. The CDR3, as DNA: TGTGCCAGCAGCGTCGACAGGGAAGGGAGTGAGCAGTTCTTC. The chain joins TRBV9 to TRBJ2-1; 7 nucleotides align to TRBD1. The V segment lost 2 bases and the J segment 9 bases; nucleotides outside the gene matches: 8. The CDR3 contains 14 residues. CDR1 is SGDLS and CDR2 is YYNGEE in the germline V gene.

This rearrangement joins TRBV27 to TRBJ1-1, with D possibly TRBD1 on 5 matching bases. V was cut by 5 bases and J by 1 base, with 8 bases left in between. The germline CDR1 and CDR2 sequences are MNHEY and SMNVEV (reference sequence). This CDR3 is 13 amino acids long. CDR3 loop: CASSGGPNTEAFF. CDR3 nucleotide sequence: TGTGCCAGCAGTGGGGGTCCGAACACTGAAGCTTTCTTT.

The J gene is TRBJ2-1, the V gene TRBV4-1; 12 positions match TRBD2. The ends lost 7 bases at V and 4 bases at J; junction bases unmatched: 8. CDR1 is MGHRA, CDR2 YSYEKL, per germline. The CDR3 contains 16 residues. The CDR3 DNA sequence: TGCGCCAGCACCCCCCACGGACTAGCGGGGTACAATGAGCAGTTCTTC. Its translation: CASTPHGLAGYNEQFF.

The table lists this clone with a count of one. This rearrangement joins TRBV5-1 to TRBJ2-1; D call uncertain. The ends were cut back, 0 bases at V and 8 bases at J, with 3 bases in the middle. There are 11 residues in the CDR3. From germline, CDR1 is SGHRS and CDR2 YFSETQ. This CDR3 is CASSLEYEQFF. The CDR3 DNA reads as TGCGCCAGCAGCTTGGAGTATGAGCAGTTCTTC.

This clone was seen more than once but under ten times. V gene TRBV19 combines with J gene TRBJ1-5; 11 bases agree with TRBD1. J was trimmed by 2 bases and V by 8 bases; bases with no gene match: 11. The CDR3 contains 17 residues. Germline CDR1 reads LNHDA; CDR2 reads SQIVND (reference sequence). This CDR3 reads CASVRDRGLNGNQPQHF. The DNA for the CDR3 is TGTGCCAGTGTCCGGGACAGGGGGTTGAATGGCAATCAGCCCCAGCATTTT. The whole variable domain, filled in from reference TRBV19 and TRBJ1-5, reads DGGITQSPKYLFRKEGQNVTLSCEQNLNHDAMYWYRQDPGQGLRLIYYSQIVNDFQKGDIAEGYSVSREKKESFPLTVTSAQKNPTAFYLCASVRDRGLNGNQPQHFGDGTRLSIL.

The rearrangement uses TRBV10-3 and TRBJ1-2; 9 bases line up with TRBD1. Germline-derived CDR1 and CDR2 are ENHRY and SYGVKD. The CDR3 is 15 amino acids. The V gene end was trimmed by 8 bases and the J gene end by 0 bases; junction bases not matched to a gene: 7. Written as DNA, the CDR3 is TGTGCCATCCTAACGCGGGACAGGGCTAACTATGGCTACACCTTC. It is translated as CAILTRDRANYGYTF.

This chain uses TRBV5-1 with TRBJ2-7; 7 positions match TRBD2. There are 15 residues in the CDR3. V lost 2 bases and J lost 6; bases outside the gene matches: 11. Germline CDR1 is SGHRS and CDR2 is YFSETQ. The CDR3 nucleotides are TGCGCCAGCAGCTTTGCCGGGACTACGGGCTCCGAGCAGTACTTC. This gives the protein CASSFAGTTGSEQYF.

The rearrangement uses TRBV6-5 and TRBJ1-5; TRBD1 matches at 7 bases. Trimming removed 6 bases from V and 4 bases from J; junction bases left unmatched: 9. Germline V lookup: CDR1 MNHEY, CDR2 SVGAGI. The CDR3 length is 15 residues. CDR3 DNA sequence: TGTGCCAGCAGCCCCAGGGGGGTTGTGAATCAGCCCCAGCATTTT. Amino acids: CASSPRGVVNQPQHF.